This TCR beta chain was sequenced for a study of blood T cell repertoires in COVID-19. The overall study: Italy, Spain and the United States were the sources of the convalescent and acute COVID-19 samples. Sources were T cells, B-cell-depleted T cells, or PBMCs; the material itself was cDNA or gDNA.

V was trimmed by 7 bases and J by 5 bases, leaving 12 bases between them. This CDR3 is 13 amino acids long. Germline CDR1 is MNHNY and CDR2 is SVGAGI (reference sequence). This clone was seen once. As processed by the authors: Amplified reference gene primers provided the basis for estimating nucleated cell counts. Libraries were prepared by immunoSEQ multiplex PCR; TCRdb keeps only in-frame clonotypes and omits some of them. V and J calls and clone size are copied from that table; D and trimming were computed from the DNA. This table holds roughly 220,000 clones, about nine tenths found once. The chain couples TRBV6-6 to TRBJ1-5, with D unresolved. This sequence originates from a man aged 30 to 39 who had recovered from COVID-19. The sample comprised peripheral blood. The CDR3 sequence: CASTGRWDQPQHF. DNA for the CDR3: TGTGCCAGCACGGGAAGGTGGGATCAGCCCCAGCATTTT.